This T cell receptor (beta chain) was profiled in a study of T cells in Graves' hyperthyroidism and ophthalmopathy (dated by TCRdb to about 2019). A note on the overall study: Peripheral blood was collected at initial diagnosis, before any treatment. According to the paper, TCR Vbeta CDR3 sequencing was carried out on 120 to 150 peripheral blood samples, which came from fewer than 50 ophthalmopathy, under 85 hyperthyroidism and approximately 17 progressor patients. Prospective prediction of ophthalmopathy was tested in an independent validation cohort consisting of fewer than 20 hyperthyroidism patients and around 17 patients who later progressed to ophthalmopathy. TCR V-J signatures able to tell the groups apart were searched for in a discovery cohort of 95 or so patients, of whom 43 had Graves' ophthalmopathy and 55 to 65 had stable Graves' hyperthyroidism. The roughly 99 discovery patients were divided at random into training and test sets in a 7:3 ratio. Thyroid tissue and blood T-cell repertoires from six Graves' hyperthyroidism patients were also compared in the study. After sampling, hyperthyroidism patients received methimazole starting at 30 mg daily, and ophthalmopathy patients received high-dose intravenous methylprednisolone. Study-wide conclusions, independent of this receptor: Most expanded thyroid clonotypes (frequency above 0.001) were also detected in blood, suggesting blood repertoires may reflect thyroid immune responses. In validation, progression to ophthalmopathy was predicted by the model with almost 71% sensitivity and roughly 76% specificity, a median of about 6 months before onset. A 13 V-J signature model separated ophthalmopathy from stable hyperthyroidism, with about 90% sensitivity and roughly 81% specificity in cross-validation and 80%/75% in testing. No statistical method was used to set the sample size in advance, and investigators knew the group allocation.

TCR beta CDR3 regions were amplified from RNA transcripts. For the first round of RT-PCR on the TCR CDR3, the HTBI primer set was used together with the Qiagen OneStep RT-PCR kit. A second multiplex PCR round built the libraries, followed by size selection and purification. The libraries were sequenced on an Illumina HiSeq2000 using paired-end 100 bp reads. Concerning the study's data processing: SOAPnuke was used to process the raw data, throwing out any read that contained adapters or uncalled bases, had a mean Phred below 15, or lacked an exact constant-primer or identifier match. COPE v1.2.5 was used to merge high-quality paired reads, and clonotypes were defined as unique nucleotide sequences. MiTCR v1.1 was used to align clonotypes to the IMGT TRBV, TRBD and TRBJ reference segments. The analysis was restricted to V-J combinations with a frequency above 0.0001, which together covered about 99% of the repertoires. A TCS score was defined as the ratio between F50 (clonal expansion) and ExV (chaos), using BLOSUM62-based TCRdist between CDR3 peptides within each V-J. Welch's t-statistics and random forest reduced around 520 V-J features to fewer than 15, which were used in a naive Bayes classifier (R e1071). TCRdb cleaned the public reads at Q25 with fastp, built clones with MiXCR and kept in-frame beta chains. Entries that share a CDR3 protein sequence are merged under the most common genes and DNA. The V and J calls, along with clone size, are taken from TCRdb and not from the paper's own processing. The sample data list 600,000 to 850,000 distinct CDR3 sequences, and around a sixth of these were observed just once. Around 17% of the sample is in the top ten clones.

The CDR3 numbers 18 residues from cysteine through phenylalanine. CDR3 DNA is the only sequence kept; it has 54 bases, read in frame from the first base. The junction carries 25 bases between V and J, which are trimmed by 2 bases and 7 bases respectively. CDR1 and CDR2, per the germline V gene (reference sequence), are SGHKS and YYEKEE. Hyperthyroidism patients were aged 18 to 65 years and newly diagnosed, with disease duration of less than 2 months. Exclusion was applied to patients with uncontrolled infections, other autoimmune diseases, pregnancy or lactation. Diagnoses relied on clinical symptoms, serum thyroxine and TRAb, thyroid ultrasound and orbital computed tomography. For progressor patients, blood was drawn at the first diagnosis of hyperthyroidism, before any ophthalmopathy symptoms had appeared. PBMCs were isolated from 7.5 to 10 ml of fresh peripheral blood by Ficoll-Paque density gradient centrifugation. Progressor patients were first diagnosed with Graves' hyperthyroidism and then developed ophthalmopathy during follow-up. Total RNA was extracted with Trizol reagent, and quality was checked on an Agilent 2100 Bioanalyzer.

This clonotype was seen a handful of times. Its antigen specificity is not known. Per-nucleotide qualities are absent, and no much larger clonotype sits a single base away. The clonotype originates from a woman between 45 and 65 years old with Graves' hyperthyroidism that later progressed to Graves' ophthalmopathy. Sequenced sample: blood. This chain joins TRBV5-5 to TRBJ1-5; TRBD1 is perhaps the D gene, given 5 matching bases. The bases read TGTGCCAGCAGCTTTAACCCCACATTTTACGCGGGGGAACAGCCCCAGCATTTT. Translated, this gives CASSFNPTFYAGEQPQHF.